The 24 T cell receptor beta chains presented below share a single source sample, sequenced in a study of cytomegalovirus exposure and HLA in healthy donors. Vbeta (60) and Jbeta (13) primers were used in the PCR. Using immunoSEQ multiplex PCR, the repertoire was profiled, and TCRdb retains in-frame clones only, with some absent. The profile shows about 200,000 clones, 82% of them singletons. Material: PBMCs. The receptors were gathered from a boy aged 2 to 10 in good health and CMV-seronegative.

The CDR3 region has the DNA TGTGCCAGCAGGGGGACTAGCGGGGGATCCTACGAGCAGTACTTC. Encoded protein: CASRGTSGGSYEQYF. The chain couples TRBV21-1 to TRBJ2-7; the table's D call of TRBD2 was not tested on the DNA. TRBV21-1 is a pseudogene. The CDR3 is 15 residues long.

The CDR3 coding sequence is TGTGCCAGCAGTGAAAACAGCTATGGCTACACCTTC. This translates into CASSENSYGYTF. The rearrangement joins TRBV6-1 to TRBJ1-2; D unresolved. The length of the CDR3 is 12 residues. Germline values: CDR1 MNHNS, CDR2 SASEGT. The germline V and J ends were trimmed by 2 bases and 4 bases, with 5 bases remaining between them.

The rearrangement links TRBV6-5 to TRBJ1-1; 7 bases are shared with TRBD1. Unmatched junction bases numbered 6, after V lost 6 bases and J lost 8 bases. The CDR3 spans 12 residues. The germline CDR1 and CDR2 sequences are MNHEY and SVGAGI. The CDR3 nucleotides read TGTGCCAGCAGGCCGTTGACAGGGGAAGCTTTCTTT. It codes for CASRPLTGEAFF.

The chain links TRBV7-2 to TRBJ1-2; 8 nucleotides line up with TRBD1. The CDR3 has 15 residues. Losses at the gene ends were 2 bases for V and 6 bases for J; bases not matched to a gene: 8. Germline CDR1 is SGHTA and CDR2 is FQGNSA. As DNA, the CDR3 is TGTGCCAGCAGCTTAACAGGGGGAATTGATAATGGCTACACCTTC. This translates into CASSLTGGIDNGYTF.

The chain carries TRBV2 and TRBJ1-1; 8 nucleotides line up with TRBD1. Germline loops: CDR1 SNHLY, CDR2 FYNNEI. CDR3 length equals 14 residues. J was trimmed by 4 bases and V by 9 bases; bases with no gene match: 10. CDR3 amino acids: CARYRGEISTEAFF. CDR3 DNA: TGTGCCAGGTACAGGGGGGAGATTAGCACTGAAGCTTTCTTT.

The rearrangement links TRBV5-1 to TRBJ2-5; 10 bases are shared with TRBD2. Looked up from germline, CDR1 is SGHRS and CDR2 is YFSETQ. The CDR3 has 16 amino acids. Trimming cost V 4 bases and J 0 bases; bases outside gene matches: 6. Here the CDR3 reads CASSPGLAEYQETQYF. The CDR3, as DNA: TGCGCCAGCAGCCCAGGACTAGCGGAGTACCAAGAGACCCAGTACTTC.

This clone came up once. The chain has TRBV7-8 and TRBJ1-2; TRBD1 agrees at 7 bases. Germline loops: CDR1 SGHVS, CDR2 FQNEAQ. The CDR3 runs to 13 residues. V lost 5 bases to trimming and J lost 4 bases; unmatched junction nucleotides: 4. The CDR3 DNA reads TGTGCCAGCAGCGACAGGGTTACCTATGGCTACACCTTC. Amino acid sequence: CASSDRVTYGYTF.

This clone was seen just once. The chain employs TRBV7-2 and TRBJ2-2; the D gene is possibly TRBD2 (6 bases). V lost 2 bases and J lost 11, with 12 bases in between. Per the germline V gene, CDR1 is SGHTA and CDR2 is FQGNSA. The CDR3 is 13 amino acids. CDR3 DNA: TGTGCCAGCAGCTTATCTCCGGGAGCCGAGCTGTTTTTT. It is translated as CASSLSPGAELFF.

Remarks on this clone: The sample contains more than one DNA sequence encoding this CDR3. The chain links TRBV9 to TRBJ1-2; 8 bases are a match to TRBD1. V lost 0 bases and J lost 7; bases outside the gene matches: 11. Germline loops: CDR1 SGDLS, CDR2 YYNGEE. This CDR3 is 16 amino acids long. CDR3 DNA sequence: TGTGCCAGCAGCGTAGCACCCTCGACAGGGGAGAGTGGCTACACCTTC. It yields the protein CASSVAPSTGESGYTF.

The chain combines TRBV4-2 with TRBJ2-6, with D maybe TRBD1 (6 bases). Germline values: CDR1 LGHNA, CDR2 YNFKEQ. V lost 0 bases, J lost 0 bases, and 6 bases lay in between. There are 16 residues in the CDR3. The CDR3 protein is CASSQEGASGANVLTF. The CDR3 nucleotides are TGTGCCAGCAGCCAAGAGGGGGCCTCTGGGGCCAACGTCCTGACTTTC.

This chain links TRBV29-1 with TRBJ2-3; TRBD1 aligns across 9 bases. The CDR3 consists of 13 residues. V shed 7 bases and J 4 bases; nucleotides not matched to a gene: 6. In germline, CDR1 is SQVTM, CDR2 ANQGSEA. CDR3 amino acids: CSAGQGKADTQYF. The CDR3 nucleotides read TGCAGCGCCGGACAGGGGAAAGCAGATACGCAGTATTTT.

DNA for the CDR3: TGTGCCAGCAGTGAGGAGGAGAACTATGGCTACACCTTC. Amino acids: CASSEEENYGYTF. J is TRBJ1-2 and V is TRBV2, with no clear D. Germline CDR1 reads SNHLY; CDR2 reads FYNNEI. The germline V and J ends were trimmed by 3 bases and 2 bases, with 7 bases remaining between them. The CDR3 is 13 amino acids.

The chain carries TRBV7-2 and TRBJ2-3; 9 bases map to TRBD2. The V gene end was trimmed by 2 bases and the J gene end by 1 base; junction bases not matched to a gene: 4. From germline, CDR1 is SGHTA and CDR2 FQGNSA. CDR3 length: 16 amino acids. The CDR3, as DNA: TGTGCCAGCAGCTTATCTGCGGGGGGGGGCACAGATACGCAGTATTTT. Translated, it gives CASSLSAGGGTDTQYF.

The chain recombines TRBV19 with TRBJ1-3, with 7 nucleotides matching TRBD1. The germline gives CDR1 LNHDA, CDR2 SQIVND (reference sequence). There are 16 residues in the CDR3. Germline trimming cut 5 bases from V and 4 bases from J; bases unmatched to any gene: 11. CDR3 loop: CASSLNPPDRGNTIYF. In DNA form, the CDR3 reads TGTGCCAGTAGTCTAAACCCCCCGGACAGGGGAAACACCATATATTTT.

The genes are TRBV7-9 and TRBJ2-7; 10 bases are a match to TRBD1. There are 13 residues in the CDR3. Germline values: CDR1 SEHNR, CDR2 FQNEAQ (reference sequence). J was trimmed by 5 bases and V by 5 bases; bases with no gene match: 3. The DNA of the CDR3 is TGTGCCAGCAGCCGCGGGACAGGGGACGAGCAGTACTTC. It codes for CASSRGTGDEQYF.

This chain uses TRBV5-1 with TRBJ2-3, with 8 positions matching TRBD2. Germline CDR1 is SGHRS and CDR2 is YFSETQ. This CDR3 has 16 residues. The ends lost 0 bases at V and 0 bases at J; junction bases unmatched: 3. The CDR3 sequence: CASSLEAGVSTDTQYF. CDR3 bases: TGCGCCAGCAGCTTGGAAGCGGGGGTTAGCACAGATACGCAGTATTTT.

The J gene is TRBJ2-5, the V gene TRBV5-4, with 7 bases fitting TRBD2. Germline trimming cut 4 bases from V and 2 bases from J; bases unmatched to any gene: 5. The V gene's germline CDR1 is SGHNT and CDR2 YYREEE (reference sequence). The CDR3 is 14 amino acids. The CDR3 here is CASSPGTTQETQYF. The DNA of the CDR3 is TGTGCCAGCAGCCCTGGGACTACTCAAGAGACCCAGTACTTC.

This clone was counted a single time. The chain links TRBV21-1 to TRBJ2-5; TRBD1 is the table's D call and was not checked against the DNA. Judging by the DNA end, TRBJ2-7 fits better; the J call may be wrong. TRBV21-1 is deemed a pseudogene. This CDR3 comprises 13 residues. CDR3 bases: TGTGCCAGCACTAAGGGGCGGAATTACGAGCAGTACTTC. The encoded protein is CASTKGRNYEQYF.

This chain uses TRBV4-3 with TRBJ2-6; 10 nucleotides line up with TRBD1. The CDR3 is made up of 20 amino acids. In germline, CDR1 is LGHNA, CDR2 YSLEER. After removal of 1 base from V and 0 bases from J, the junction contained 9 bases not matched to a gene. The chain's CDR3 is CASSQAWDRGYYSGANVLTF. CDR3 DNA: TGCGCCAGCAGCCAAGCCTGGGACAGGGGATACTACTCTGGGGCCAACGTCCTGACTTTC.

The chain carries TRBV11-2 and TRBJ1-2, with no clear D. Trimming removed 3 bases from V and 9 bases from J, with 11 bases in between. The CDR3 runs to 12 residues. Germline V CDR1 and CDR2: SGHAT, FQNNGV. The CDR3 nucleotides read TGTGCCAGCAGCTTTTGGGGAGAAAGCTACACCTTC. Translated, it gives CASSFWGESYTF.

J is TRBJ1-2 and V is TRBV7-9, with D unclear. Trimming took off 6 bases at V and 5 bases at J, with 19 bases between the two ends. This CDR3 region has 15 residues. Germline V gives CDR1 SEHNR, CDR2 FQNEAQ (reference sequence). Here the CDR3 reads CASSLREGGSYGYTF. The CDR3 bases are TGTGCCAGCAGTCTCCGAGAGGGCGGCTCTTATGGCTACACCTTC. Full variable domain (rest looked up from reference TRBV7-9 and TRBJ1-2): DTGVSQNPRHKITKRGQNVTFRCDPISEHNRLYWYRQTLGQGPEFLTYFQNEAQLEKSRLLSDRFSAERPKGSFSTLEIQRTEQGDSAMYLCASSLREGGSYGYTFGSGTRLTVV.

The gene calls are TRBV5-1 and TRBJ2-2, with 7 positions matching TRBD2. CDR1 is SGHRS, CDR2 YFSETQ, per germline. The J segment lost 6 bases and the V segment lost 4 bases, leaving 3 bases of the junction unmatched. The CDR3 is 13 residues long. DNA for the CDR3: TGCGCCAGCAGCCCGGCGGGGGCCGGGGAGCTGTTTTTT. It encodes CASSPAGAGELFF.

This chain links TRBV19 with TRBJ2-7; 8 nucleotides line up with TRBD1. In germline, CDR1 is LNHDA, CDR2 SQIVND (reference sequence). There are 14 residues in the CDR3. J was trimmed by 4 bases and V by 3 bases; bases with no gene match: 5. The CDR3 reads CASSIAGQEYEQYF. The DNA for the CDR3 is TGTGCCAGTAGTATTGCGGGACAGGAGTACGAGCAGTACTTC.

The chain employs TRBV7-8 and TRBJ2-1; 7 bases are a match to TRBD1. V lost 5 bases and J lost 0; bases outside the gene matches: 10. Germline V gene data show CDR1 as SGHVS and CDR2 as FQNEAQ. The CDR3 is made up of 17 amino acids. The CDR3 DNA follows: TGTGCCAGCAGCAAACCGGGACAGTCGAGCTCCTACAATGAGCAGTTCTTC. It is translated as CASSKPGQSSSYNEQFF.